This T cell receptor beta chain was profiled in a study of brain metastases from non-small cell lung cancer. Study observations and caveats: Brain metastases had lower T-cell infiltration than primary tumors. T-cell clones appeared expanded in around 60% of brain metastases relative to matched primary tumors.

The germline V gene encodes CDR1 SGHDT and CDR2 YYEEEE. Trimming left V 0 bases short and J 4 bases short, with 11 bases between. This CDR3 has 15 residues. Assay: immunoSEQ multiplex PCR; the TCRdb copy retains only in-frame clones and omits some. Of about 2,700 clones listed, around 80% are singletons. Notes on this clone: What it binds is unknown.

This TCR was recovered from a donor aged 40 or older with non-small cell lung cancer. The chain joins TRBV5-6 to TRBJ2-1, with a weak D call TRBD1 (5 bases). Sequencing used primary lung tumor tissue. CDR3 coding DNA: TGTGCCAGCAGCTTGGAGAGGAAGGGGTACAATGAGCAGTTCTTC. Its translation is CASSLERKGYNEQFF.